The sample holds one count of the clone carrying this T cell receptor (beta chain). Germline values: CDR1 LNHDA, CDR2 SQIVND (reference sequence). This CDR3 is 14 amino acids long. The V gene lost 1 base and the J gene lost 0 bases, with 6 bases spanning the gap. This entry comes from a study of blood T cell repertoires in COVID-19. Study summary: From the United States, Italy and Spain came samples of acute and convalescent COVID-19.

In the original analysis: Amplification of reference gene primers was used by the study to estimate nucleated cell counts. Sequenced by immunoSEQ multiplex PCR; TCRdb stores in-frame clones only, minus some. The DNA was the basis for D and trimming; V, J and clone size are from that table. This sample carries hundreds of thousands of clones, more than 85% of them seen once, and the ten largest clones take over 0.75%. Seattle patient enrollment occurred during active infection, with longitudinal follow-up thereafter. The sample taken for sequencing was peripheral blood. This clonotype was obtained from a man in his 60s with COVID-19, enrolled during active disease. The gene calls are TRBV19 and TRBJ1-2, with D uncertain. The DNA for the CDR3 is TGTGCCAGTAGTATAGGGGCAGCTAACTATGGCTACACCTTC. This encodes CASSIGAANYGYTF.